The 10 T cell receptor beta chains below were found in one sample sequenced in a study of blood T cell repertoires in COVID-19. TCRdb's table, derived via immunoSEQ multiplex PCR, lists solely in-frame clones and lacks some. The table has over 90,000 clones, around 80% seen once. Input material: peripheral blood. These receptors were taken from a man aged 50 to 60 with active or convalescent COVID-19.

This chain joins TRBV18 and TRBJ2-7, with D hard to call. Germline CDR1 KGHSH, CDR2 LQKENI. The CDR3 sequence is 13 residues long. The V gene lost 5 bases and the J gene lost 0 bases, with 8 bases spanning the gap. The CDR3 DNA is TGTGCCAGCTCAACTCTTAGCTCCTACGAGCAGTACTTC. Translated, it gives CASSTLSSYEQYF.

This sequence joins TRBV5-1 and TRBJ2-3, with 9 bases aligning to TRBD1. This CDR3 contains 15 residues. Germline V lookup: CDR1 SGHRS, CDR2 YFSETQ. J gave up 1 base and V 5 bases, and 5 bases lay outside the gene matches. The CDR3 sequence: CASSSDRGGTDTQYF. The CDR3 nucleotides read TGCGCCAGCAGTTCCGACAGGGGGGGCACAGATACGCAGTATTTT.

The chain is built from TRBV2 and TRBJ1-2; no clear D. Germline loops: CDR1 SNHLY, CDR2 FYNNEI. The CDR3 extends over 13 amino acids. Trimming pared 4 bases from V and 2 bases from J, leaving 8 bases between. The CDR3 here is CASSGLLNYGYTF. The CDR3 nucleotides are TGTGCCAGCAGTGGTTTACTGAACTATGGCTACACCTTC.

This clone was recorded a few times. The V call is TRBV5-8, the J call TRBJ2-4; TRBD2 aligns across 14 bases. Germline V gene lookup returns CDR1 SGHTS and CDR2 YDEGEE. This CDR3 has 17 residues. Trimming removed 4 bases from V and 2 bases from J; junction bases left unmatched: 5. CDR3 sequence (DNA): TGTGCCAGCAGCCTTGGACTAGCGGGGGGATCCAAAAACATTCAGTACTTC. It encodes CASSLGLAGGSKNIQYF.

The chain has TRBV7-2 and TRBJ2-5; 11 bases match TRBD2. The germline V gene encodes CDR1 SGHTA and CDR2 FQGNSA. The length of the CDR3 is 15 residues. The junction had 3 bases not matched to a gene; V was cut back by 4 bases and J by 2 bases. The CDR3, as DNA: TGTGCCAGCAGCTCGACTAGCGGGGTTCAAGAGACCCAGTACTTC. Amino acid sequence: CASSSTSGVQETQYF.

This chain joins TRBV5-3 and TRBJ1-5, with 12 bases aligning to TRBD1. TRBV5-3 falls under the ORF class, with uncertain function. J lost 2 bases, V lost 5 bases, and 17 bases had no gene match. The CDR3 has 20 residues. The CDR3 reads CARSFFFRDRGRKGNQPQHF. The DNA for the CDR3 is TGTGCCAGAAGTTTTTTTTTCCGGGACAGGGGGCGAAAGGGCAATCAGCCCCAGCATTTT.

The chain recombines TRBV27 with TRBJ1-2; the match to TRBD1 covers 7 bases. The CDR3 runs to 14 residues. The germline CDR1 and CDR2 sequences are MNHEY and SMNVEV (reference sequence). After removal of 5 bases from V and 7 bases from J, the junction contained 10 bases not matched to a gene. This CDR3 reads CASSPQGVRGGYTF. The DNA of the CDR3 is TGTGCCAGCAGTCCCCAGGGGGTTAGGGGTGGCTACACCTTC.

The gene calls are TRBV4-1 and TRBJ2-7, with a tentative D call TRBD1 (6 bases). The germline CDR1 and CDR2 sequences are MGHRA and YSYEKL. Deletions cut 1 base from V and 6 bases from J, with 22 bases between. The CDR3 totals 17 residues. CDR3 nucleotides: TGCGCCAGCAGCCAAGTGGTGGGTGTAGGGGGAAGGGGCGAGCAGTACTTC. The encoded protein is CASSQVVGVGGRGEQYF.

CDR3 nucleotide sequence: TGTGCCAGCAGTTTATCAGGACAGTCATGGGAGACCCAGTACTTC. As protein: CASSLSGQSWETQYF. The rearrangement links TRBV27 to TRBJ2-5; D perhaps matches TRBD1 (6 bases). Trimming took off 0 bases at V and 5 bases at J, with 13 bases between the two ends. Germline V gives CDR1 MNHEY, CDR2 SMNVEV (reference sequence). CDR3 length: 15 amino acids.

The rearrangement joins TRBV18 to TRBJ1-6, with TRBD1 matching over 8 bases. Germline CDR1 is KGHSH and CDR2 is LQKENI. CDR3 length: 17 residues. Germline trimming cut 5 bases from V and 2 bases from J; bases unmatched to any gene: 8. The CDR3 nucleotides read TGTGCCAGCTCAGCGGGACAGGCCTCTGCCTATAATTCACCCCTCCACTTT. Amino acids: CASSAGQASAYNSPLHF.